Below are 10 T cell receptor beta chains sequenced from a single sample in a study of lymphopenia after photon versus proton radiotherapy. Some clones are missing from TCRdb's copy, which holds only in-frame ones; the method was immunoSEQ multiplex PCR. This table has 70,000 to 95,000 clones, about four fifths appearing once. This specimen was peripheral blood, taken from a patient treated with proton-based radiotherapy. Receptors were obtained from a man aged 55 to 70 with pancreatic cancer.

The chain combines TRBV6-1 with TRBJ1-4; D is ambiguous. V was shortened by 5 bases and J by 4 bases, with 11 bases between the two germline ends. Per germline, CDR1 MNHNS and CDR2 SASEGT. The CDR3 is 14 amino acids. The CDR3 nucleotides are TGTGCCAGCAGTCCCCGGGTCGGTAATGAAAAACTGTTTTTT. Protein: CASSPRVGNEKLFF.

The gene calls are TRBV11-2 and TRBJ2-1; the match to TRBD1 covers 7 bases. The CDR3 length is 15 residues. V lost 5 bases and J lost 9; bases outside the gene matches: 13. Germline V gene sequence: CDR1 SGHAT, CDR2 FQNNGV. The CDR3 is CASSPQTGKAGEQFF. CDR3 nucleotides: TGTGCCAGCAGCCCTCAGACAGGGAAGGCGGGTGAGCAGTTCTTC.

This clone showed up just once. V is TRBV19 and J is TRBJ2-2; 8 bases line up with TRBD1. V shed 3 bases, J shed 7 bases, and the junction held 7 bases outside the gene matches. Germline CDR1 is LNHDA and CDR2 is SQIVND (reference sequence). The CDR3 length is 15 residues. CDR3 coding DNA: TGTGCCAGTAGTATCCGCAGGGGGCTTGGCGGGGAGCTGTTTTTT. It is translated as CASSIRRGLGGELFF. Drawing the rest from reference TRBV19 and TRBJ2-2, the complete variable domain is DGGITQSPKYLFRKEGQNVTLSCEQNLNHDAMYWYRQDPGQGLRLIYYSQIVNDFQKGDIAEGYSVSREKKESFPLTVTSAQKNPTAFYLCASSIRRGLGGELFFGEGSRLTVL.

This clone was observed a single time. The V gene is TRBV30, the J gene TRBJ2-2; D not resolved. This CDR3 region has 13 residues. The germline CDR1 and CDR2 sequences are GTSNPN and SVGIG (reference sequence). With 2 bases removed from V and 5 bases from J, the gap between germline ends came to 9 bases. CDR3 region: CAWSQLSTGELFF. The DNA for the CDR3 is TGTGCCTGGAGTCAGCTAAGTACCGGGGAGCTGTTTTTT.

The gene calls are TRBV29-1 and TRBJ2-3, with 12 bases matching TRBD1. CDR3 size: 18 residues. Germline CDR1 and CDR2: SQVTM and ANQGSEA. After removal of 6 bases from V and 5 bases from J, the junction contained 18 bases not matched to a gene. CDR3 in DNA: TGCAGCGTGGTTTGGGACAGGGGGCGCATAGGTGGAAGAGATACGCAGTATTTT. It specifies CSVVWDRGRIGGRDTQYF.

This clone was detected only once. The chain links TRBV7-9 to TRBJ2-5; no clear D. The CDR3 is 15 amino acids. Germline loops: CDR1 SEHNR, CDR2 FQNEAQ (reference sequence). V lost 0 bases and J 0 bases, leaving 8 bases between the germline ends. CDR3 amino acids: CASSLARADQETQYF. The CDR3 DNA reads as TGTGCCAGCAGCTTAGCTCGGGCAGACCAAGAGACCCAGTACTTC.

The chain couples TRBV2 to TRBJ2-1; TRBD1 matches 12 bases. J lost 7 bases, V lost 6 bases, and 7 bases had no gene match. The germline V gene has CDR1 SNHLY and CDR2 FYNNEI. This CDR3 spans 15 amino acids. The CDR3 reads CASSSRDRGRNEQFF. CDR3 nucleotide sequence: TGTGCCAGCAGCTCCCGGGACAGGGGGCGGAATGAGCAGTTCTTC.

The J gene is TRBJ2-7, the V gene TRBV28; either TRBD1 or TRBD2 may fit D (5 bases each). The germline V gene has CDR1 MDHEN and CDR2 SYDVKM. The CDR3 contains 15 residues. The V end was cut by 6 bases, the J end by 4 bases, with 19 bases between. As DNA, the CDR3 is TGTGCCAGCAGCCTAAGTGGGCAGGGAGATTACGAGCAGTACTTC. This encodes CASSLSGQGDYEQYF. Combining the CDR3 with reference TRBV28 and TRBJ2-7 gives the whole variable domain DVKVTQSSRYLVKRTGEKVFLECVQDMDHENMFWYRQDPGLGLRLIYFSYDVKMKEKGDIPEGYSVSREKKERFSLILESASTNQTSMYLCASSLSGQGDYEQYFGPGTRLTVT.

This clone turned up a few times. The chain carries TRBV6-6 and TRBJ1-2; 7 bases map to TRBD1. The CDR3 is 15 amino acids. Germline CDR1 and CDR2: MNHNY and SVGAGI (reference sequence). J gave up 4 bases and V 2 bases, and 7 bases lay outside the gene matches. The CDR3: CASSYEGAPGYGYTF. For the CDR3, the DNA is TGTGCCAGCAGTTACGAGGGGGCTCCTGGCTATGGCTACACCTTC.

This chain uses TRBV5-3 with TRBJ1-1, with D unclear. TRBV5-3 is known as an ORF, though its function is uncertain. V shed 1 base and J shed 3 bases, with 10 bases lying between them. The CDR3 spans 14 residues. CDR3 sequence (DNA): TGTGCCAGAAGCTTGATATCCCGGGACACTGAAGCTTTCTTT. It encodes CARSLISRDTEAFF.